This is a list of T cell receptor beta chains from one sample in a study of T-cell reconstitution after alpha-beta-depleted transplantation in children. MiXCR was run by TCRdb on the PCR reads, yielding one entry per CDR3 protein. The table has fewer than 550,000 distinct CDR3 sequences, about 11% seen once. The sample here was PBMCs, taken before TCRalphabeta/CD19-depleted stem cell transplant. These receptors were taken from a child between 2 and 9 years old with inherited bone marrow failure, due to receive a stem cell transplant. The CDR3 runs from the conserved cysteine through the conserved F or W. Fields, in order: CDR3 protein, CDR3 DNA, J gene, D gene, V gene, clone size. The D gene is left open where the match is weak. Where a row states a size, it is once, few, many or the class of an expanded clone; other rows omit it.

CSVARLADYNEQFF	TGCAGCGTTGCCCGGCTAGCGGACTACAATGAGCAGTTCTTC	TRBJ2-1	TRBD2	TRBV29-1	many
CASSFASTGEGNYGYTF	TGCGCCAGCAGCTTCGCCTCAACAGGGGAAGGGAATTATGGCTACACCTTC	TRBJ1-2	TRBD1	TRBV5-1	many
CSVVDTSYEQYF	TGCAGCGTGGTCGACACCTCCTACGAGCAGTACTTC	TRBJ2-7	-	TRBV29-1	many
CARGTALYNEQFF	TGTGCCAGGGGGACCGCACTTTACAATGAGCAGTTCTTC	TRBJ2-1	-	TRBV6-1	many
CSARETSGGTDTQYF	TGCAGTGCTAGAGAAACTAGCGGGGGCACAGATACGCAGTATTTT	TRBJ2-3	TRBD2	TRBV20-1	-
CASRLDGTYEQYF	TGCGCCAGCAGATTAGACGGTACCTACGAGCAGTACTTC	TRBJ2-7	-	TRBV5-1	many
CASSISGRSSYEQYF	TGTGCCAGTAGTATTTCGGGACGGTCCTCCTACGAGCAGTACTTC	TRBJ2-7	-	TRBV19	few
CASSLTGTGVHEQYF	TGTGCCAGCAGTCTCACCGGGACAGGTGTCCACGAGCAGTACTTC	TRBJ2-7	TRBD1	TRBV27	many
CSVDGGDYEQYF	TGCAGCGTTGACGGAGGAGACTACGAGCAGTACTTC	TRBJ2-7	-	TRBV29-1	few
CASSSTVWETQYF	TGCGCCAGCAGCTCGACAGTTTGGGAGACCCAGTACTTC	TRBJ2-5	-	TRBV5-1	many
CSVEGASPVRDEQFF	TGCAGCGTGGAGGGGGCCTCCCCGGTCCGGGATGAGCAGTTCTTC	TRBJ2-1	-	TRBV29-1	-
CSARETSGPYTDTQYF	TGCAGTGCTAGAGAGACTAGCGGGCCCTACACAGATACGCAGTATTTT	TRBJ2-3	TRBD2	TRBV20-1	many
CSAPRLAHSYEQYF	TGCAGTGCTCCGCGACTAGCGCACTCCTACGAGCAGTACTTC	TRBJ2-7	TRBD2	TRBV20-1	many
CASSPGGATGIQYF	TGTGCCAGCAGCCCAGGAGGAGCCACGGGAATTCAGTACTTC	TRBJ2-4	-	TRBV9	many
CASSLRRQGIGHEQYF	TGTGCCAGCAGCTTAAGGAGACAGGGAATCGGCCACGAGCAGTACTTC	TRBJ2-7	TRBD1	TRBV13	many
CASSSQGAPEKLFF	TGTGCCAGCAGCTCACAGGGGGCTCCTGAAAAACTGTTTTTT	TRBJ1-4	TRBD1	TRBV7-2	-
CASSEIGTALEAFF	TGCGCCAGCAGTGAGATCGGGACAGCCCTTGAAGCTTTCTTT	TRBJ1-1	TRBD1	TRBV10-2	many
CASSVADTQYF	TGTGCCAGCAGCGTTGCAGATACGCAGTATTTT	TRBJ2-3	-	TRBV9	many